The 30 T cell receptor beta chains given below trace back to one sample, sequenced in a study of shared T cell receptors in the human thymus (TCRdb year 2021). The receptor library was made with the immunoSEQ multiplex PCR assay. Imported from immuneACCESS, the table was reduced by TCRdb to in-frame sequences with V and J called. These copies leave out some clones; in studies compared against another copy, an unresolved V gene accounts for under half, and the cause of the remainder is not known. The sample has hundreds of thousands of clones on record, roughly 90% of them singletons. The ten largest clonotypes hold 0.0095% to 0.012% of the sample. This same sample was also part of a study on human thymus T cells.

The sample taken for sequencing was thymocytes. The receptors stem from a boy under two years old with a congenital heart defect. Donor details come from another sample of the same person, matched by shared clones.

The chain carries TRBV6-5 and TRBJ2-7; 9 bases map to TRBD1. Trimming removed 8 bases from V and 5 bases from J; junction bases left unmatched: 16. The germline CDR1 and CDR2 sequences are MNHEY and SVGAGI. The CDR3 is 16 residues long. This CDR3 is CASCLGHTGGRNEQYF. The CDR3, as DNA: TGTGCCAGCTGTTTGGGACACACAGGGGGCAGGAACGAGCAGTACTTC.

In DNA form, the CDR3 reads TGTGCCAGCTCACCACCGAAGGGGTTAGGCTACACCTTC. It specifies CASSPPKGLGYTF. This chain connects TRBV18 to TRBJ1-2; possibly TRBD1 for D (5 bases). Germline V gene data show CDR1 as KGHSH and CDR2 as LQKENI. V shed 0 bases and J shed 8 bases, with 10 bases lying between them. The CDR3 is 13 residues long.

The chain is built from TRBV7-2 and TRBJ2-3, with TRBD2 identical over 16 bases. There are 17 residues in the CDR3. Germline-derived CDR1 and CDR2 are SGHTA and FQGNSA. J lost 1 base, V lost 4 bases, and 2 bases had no gene match. CDR3 protein: CASSSGTSGGGTDTQYF. For the CDR3, the DNA is TGTGCCAGCAGCTCGGGGACTAGCGGGGGGGGCACAGATACGCAGTATTTT.

This chain joins TRBV18 and TRBJ2-7, with 7 bases that match TRBD1. The CDR3 loop spans 17 amino acids. Germline lookup yields CDR1 KGHSH and CDR2 LQKENI. The V gene end was trimmed by 4 bases and the J gene end by 2 bases; junction bases not matched to a gene: 14. CDR3 sequence: CASSLRSTGTAPYEQYF. CDR3 in DNA: TGTGCCAGCTCACTCCGTTCAACCGGGACAGCCCCCTACGAGCAGTACTTC.

The table lists this clone with a count of one. The chain uses TRBV13 and TRBJ2-6; a weak D match, TRBD2 (6 bases). V was clipped by 4 bases and J by 4 bases, with 20 bases between them. The CDR3 covers 18 residues. Per the germline V gene, CDR1 is PRHDT and CDR2 is FYEKMQ (reference sequence). DNA for the CDR3: TGTGCCAGCAGCTGTCCGGAGGCGGGGTACTCCGGGGCCAACGTCCTGACTTTC. It yields the protein CASSCPEAGYSGANVLTF.

V usage is TRBV7-9 and J usage is TRBJ1-4; 8 bases are shared with TRBD1. This CDR3 has 14 amino acids. Trimming took 4 bases from V and 8 from J; bases not matched to a gene: 6. Germline CDR1 is SEHNR and CDR2 is FQNEAQ (reference sequence). The CDR3 protein is CASSSDRGGEKLFF. The CDR3 region has the DNA TGTGCCAGCAGCTCCGACAGGGGAGGCGAAAAACTGTTTTTT.

The genes are TRBV9 and TRBJ2-1; the D gene is possibly TRBD1 (6 bases). This CDR3 is 16 amino acids long. V was clipped by 3 bases and J by 4 bases, with 17 bases between them. Germline V gene data show CDR1 as SGDLS and CDR2 as YYNGEE. The CDR3 spells CASSARTGQGYNEQFF. CDR3 nucleotide sequence: TGTGCCAGCAGCGCCCGCACAGGGCAAGGGTACAATGAGCAGTTCTTC.

V and J are TRBV7-9 and TRBJ2-2; 9 nucleotides match TRBD1. The length of the CDR3 is 16 residues. The V segment lost 5 bases and the J segment 4 bases; nucleotides outside the gene matches: 8. The germline V gene encodes CDR1 SEHNR and CDR2 FQNEAQ (reference sequence). This chain's CDR3 is CASSVPGQGRTGELFF. CDR3 nucleotides: TGTGCCAGCAGCGTCCCGGGACAGGGCCGCACCGGGGAGCTGTTTTTT.

The chain is built from TRBV6-6 and TRBJ1-5, with D maybe TRBD1 (5 bases). There are 15 residues in the CDR3. Germline lookup yields CDR1 MNHNY and CDR2 SVGAGI (reference sequence). Trimming removed 7 bases from V and 2 bases from J, with 15 bases in between. The chain's CDR3 is CASNLTEIGNQPQHF. CDR3 bases: TGTGCCAGCAACTTGACAGAGATCGGCAATCAGCCCCAGCATTTT.

Concerning this clone: A junction boundary mismatches the germline segment, possibly from a read error. The chain joins TRBV29-1 to TRBJ2-7, with D uncertain. Germline V gives CDR1 SQVTM, CDR2 ANQGSEA. This CDR3 has 10 residues. The CDR3: CSVSSEPPTF. DNA for the CDR3: TGCAGCGTCTCCTCCGAGCCCCCAACTTTC.

This chain connects TRBV5-6 to TRBJ2-1, with 10 nucleotides matching TRBD1. V lost 4 bases to trimming and J lost 5 bases; unmatched junction nucleotides: 6. Germline lookup yields CDR1 SGHDT and CDR2 YYEEEE. CDR3 size: 15 residues. Here the CDR3 reads CASSARTGGDNEQFF. CDR3 coding DNA: TGTGCCAGCAGCGCTAGGACAGGGGGGGACAATGAGCAGTTCTTC.

CDR3 amino acids: CASSPGLAGPREQYF. The CDR3 region has the DNA TGTGCCAGCTCACCCGGACTAGCGGGGCCGAGGGAGCAGTACTTC. V is TRBV18 and J is TRBJ2-7; 12 bases match TRBD2. CDR3 length: 15 residues. Trimming took 3 bases from V and 7 from J; bases not matched to a gene: 7. CDR1 and CDR2 from the germline V gene are KGHSH and LQKENI.

This clone was detected only a few times. The chain joins TRBV6-6 to TRBJ2-2, with 10 bases identical to TRBD1. The ends lost 5 bases at V and 3 bases at J; junction bases unmatched: 3. The CDR3 is 15 residues long. Germline assignment: CDR1 MNHNY and CDR2 SVGAGI (reference sequence). The CDR3: CASSETGGDTGELFF. For the CDR3, the DNA is TGTGCCAGCAGTGAGACAGGGGGCGACACCGGGGAGCTGTTTTTT.

The chain has TRBV6-5 and TRBJ1-4, with 8 bases aligning to TRBD1. V dropped 6 bases and J dropped 6; count of bases not matched to a gene: 6. CDR1 is MNHEY and CDR2 is SVGAGI in the germline V gene. This CDR3 region has 14 residues. CDR3 protein: CASSRGQGYEKLFF. In nucleotides, the CDR3 is TGTGCCAGCAGCCGCGGACAGGGCTATGAAAAACTGTTTTTT.

The V and J genes are TRBV19 and TRBJ2-5, with D unclear. V lost 5 bases to trimming and J lost 2 bases, with 3 bases between them. Germline V gene lookup returns CDR1 LNHDA and CDR2 SQIVND (reference sequence). This CDR3 has 11 amino acids. The CDR3 coding sequence is TGTGCCAGTAGTCTTCAAGAGACCCAGTACTTC. Encoded protein: CASSLQETQYF.

This clone was observed a handful of times. V and J are TRBV4-1 and TRBJ1-2, with 7 bases matching TRBD1. The ends lost 1 base at V and 5 bases at J; junction bases unmatched: 10. This CDR3 is built from 16 residues. The V gene's germline CDR1 is MGHRA and CDR2 YSYEKL. This chain's CDR3 is CASSQVVTTGQYGYTF. The CDR3 DNA reads TGCGCCAGCAGCCAAGTAGTGACGACAGGGCAATATGGCTACACCTTC.

The J gene is TRBJ2-7, the V gene TRBV7-8; TRBD2 matches at 8 bases. Germline-derived CDR1 and CDR2 are SGHVS and FQNEAQ. Trimming at V came to 4 bases and at J to 0 bases, leaving 5 bases not matched to a gene. The CDR3 runs 15 residues. The CDR3 loop is CASSSGLGSSYEQYF. The CDR3 bases are TGTGCCAGCAGCTCGGGACTAGGATCCTCCTACGAGCAGTACTTC.

This chain joins TRBV4-2 and TRBJ2-1; TRBD2 aligns across 8 bases. Trimming at V came to 1 base and at J to 6 bases, leaving 8 bases not matched to a gene. The CDR3 covers 16 residues. From germline, CDR1 is LGHNA and CDR2 YNFKEQ. CDR3: CASSQAGTRPPNEQFF. The CDR3 DNA sequence: TGTGCCAGCAGCCAAGCCGGGACTAGGCCCCCCAATGAGCAGTTCTTC.

The rearrangement links TRBV7-4 to TRBJ1-2, with 9 nucleotides matching TRBD1. CDR1 is SGHVT, CDR2 SQSDAQ, per germline. V trimming: 0 bases; J trimming: 14 bases; junction bases outside the gene matches: 1. The CDR3 is 11 amino acids. The CDR3 sequence is CASSLATGGTF. For the CDR3, the DNA is TGTGCCAGCAGCTTAGCGACAGGGGGTACCTTC.

CDR3 amino acids: CASSPRRPGTKKAPNQPQHF. CDR3 DNA: TGTGCCAGCAGTCCGCGACGGCCGGGGACAAAAAAGGCTCCCAATCAGCCCCAGCATTTT. V and J are TRBV27 and TRBJ1-5, with TRBD1 as a possible D gene (6 bases). This CDR3 is 20 amino acids long. Germline V gene lookup returns CDR1 MNHEY and CDR2 SMNVEV (reference sequence). The V end was cut by 5 bases, the J end by 3 bases, with 29 bases between.

The rearrangement joins TRBV29-1 to TRBJ2-1; 9 nucleotides match TRBD2. This CDR3 has 15 amino acids. Trimming at V came to 5 bases and at J to 4 bases, leaving 9 bases not matched to a gene. Per germline, CDR1 SQVTM and CDR2 ANQGSEA. The CDR3 nucleotides are TGCAGCGTTCGGGTTACTAGCGGGTTATACAATGAGCAGTTCTTC. It yields the protein CSVRVTSGLYNEQFF.

V is TRBV7-2 and J is TRBJ1-2, with 7 bases fitting TRBD1. The CDR3 consists of 14 residues. V dropped 1 base and J dropped 12; count of bases not matched to a gene: 11. Germline values: CDR1 SGHTA, CDR2 FQGNSA. The CDR3 sequence: CASSLGEPKRGHTF. In DNA form, the CDR3 reads TGTGCCAGCAGCTTAGGGGAACCTAAGAGGGGGCACACCTTC.

This chain connects TRBV6-5 to TRBJ1-1; the match to TRBD1 covers 10 bases. Germline CDR1 and CDR2: MNHEY and SVGAGI. The CDR3 covers 15 residues. The junction had 8 bases not matched to a gene; V was cut back by 6 bases and J by 4 bases. This CDR3 is CASRRTGGGTTEAFF. The CDR3 DNA follows: TGTGCCAGCAGAAGGACAGGGGGAGGGACCACTGAAGCTTTCTTT.

J is TRBJ1-3 and V is TRBV12-5; 8 positions agree with TRBD1. Germline trimming cut 4 bases from V and 8 bases from J; bases unmatched to any gene: 16. The CDR3 consists of 17 residues. The V gene's germline CDR1 is LGHNT and CDR2 FRNRAP. CDR3 nucleotides: TGTGCTAGTGGTTGGCCCCCTCAGGGGGCCCATCCCCACACCATATATTTT. This codes for CASGWPPQGAHPHTIYF.

The chain carries TRBV5-6 and TRBJ1-2; D uncertain. The CDR3 has 14 residues. V gave up 1 base and J gave up 3 bases, with 10 bases separating them. Germline V gives CDR1 SGHDT, CDR2 YYEEEE. The DNA of the CDR3 is TGTGCCAGCAGCTTGAGACGGGAAGACTATGGCTACACCTTC. Translating gives CASSLRREDYGYTF.

This chain joins TRBV5-5 and TRBJ2-3, with 7 bases identical to TRBD2. This CDR3 comprises 15 residues. The V gene's germline CDR1 is SGHKS and CDR2 YYEKEE (reference sequence). Losses at the gene ends were 3 bases for V and 1 base for J; bases not matched to a gene: 5. The CDR3 loop is CASSSTRGGTDTQYF. The CDR3 DNA reads as TGTGCCAGCAGCTCGACCCGGGGGGGCACAGATACGCAGTATTTT.

This sequence joins TRBV7-6 and TRBJ1-4; D unresolved. V dropped 3 bases and J dropped 5 bases, with 7 bases sitting between them. CDR1 and CDR2 from the germline V gene are SGHVS and FNYEAQ. The CDR3 is 13 amino acids. The CDR3 bases are TGTGCCAGCAGCTTTGGACTAAATGAAAAACTGTTTTTT. Its translation: CASSFGLNEKLFF.

The rearrangement links TRBV19 to TRBJ2-2; TRBD1 matches at 9 bases. The trim removed 5 bases at V and 0 bases at J, leaving 10 bases unmatched. The CDR3 is made up of 18 amino acids. In germline, CDR1 is LNHDA, CDR2 SQIVND (reference sequence). CDR3 sequence reads: CASSAPSGTGTNTGELFF. DNA of the CDR3: TGTGCCAGTAGTGCCCCCTCCGGGACAGGGACGAACACCGGGGAGCTGTTTTTT.

The chain couples TRBV7-2 to TRBJ2-7; 11 nucleotides agree with TRBD2. The V gene end was trimmed by 2 bases and the J gene end by 2 bases; junction bases not matched to a gene: 8. This CDR3 has 17 amino acids. CDR1 and CDR2 from the germline V gene are SGHTA and FQGNSA. CDR3 DNA: TGTGCCAGCAGCTTATCTCTAGCGGGAGGCGTTACCTACGAGCAGTACTTC. This translates into CASSLSLAGGVTYEQYF.

The V and J genes are TRBV30 and TRBJ1-5, with no clear D. Germline V gives CDR1 GTSNPN, CDR2 SVGIG (reference sequence). V gave up 3 bases and J gave up 3 bases, with 12 bases separating them. This CDR3 contains 14 residues. CDR3 region: CAWSGGPDNQPQHF. The CDR3 coding sequence is TGTGCCTGGAGCGGCGGGCCAGACAATCAGCCCCAGCATTTT.